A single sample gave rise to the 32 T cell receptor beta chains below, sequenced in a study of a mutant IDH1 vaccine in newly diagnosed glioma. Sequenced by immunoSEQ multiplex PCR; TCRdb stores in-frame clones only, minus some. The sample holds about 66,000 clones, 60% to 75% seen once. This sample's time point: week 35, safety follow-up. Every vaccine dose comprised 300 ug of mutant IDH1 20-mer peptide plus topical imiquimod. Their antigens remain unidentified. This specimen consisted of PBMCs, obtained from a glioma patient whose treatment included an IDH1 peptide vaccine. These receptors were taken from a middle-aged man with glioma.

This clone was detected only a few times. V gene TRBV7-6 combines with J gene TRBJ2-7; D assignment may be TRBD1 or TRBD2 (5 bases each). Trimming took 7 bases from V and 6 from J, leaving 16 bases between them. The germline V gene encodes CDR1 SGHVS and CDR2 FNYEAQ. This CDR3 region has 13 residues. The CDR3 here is CASTPGPSTEQYF. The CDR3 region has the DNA TGTGCCAGCACCCCGGGACCGAGTACCGAGCAGTACTTC.

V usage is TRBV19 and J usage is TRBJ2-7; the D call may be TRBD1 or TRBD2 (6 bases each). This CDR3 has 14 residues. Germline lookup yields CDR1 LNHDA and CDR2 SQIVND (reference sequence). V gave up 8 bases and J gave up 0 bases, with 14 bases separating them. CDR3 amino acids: CASGPGAHSYEQYF. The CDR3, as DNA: TGTGCCAGTGGTCCGGGGGCTCACTCCTACGAGCAGTACTTC.

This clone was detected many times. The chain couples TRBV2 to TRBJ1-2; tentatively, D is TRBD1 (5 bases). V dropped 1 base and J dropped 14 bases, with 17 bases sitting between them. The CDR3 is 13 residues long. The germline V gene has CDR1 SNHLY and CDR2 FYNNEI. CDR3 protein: CASSEGARAAHTF. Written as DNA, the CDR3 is TGTGCCAGCAGTGAAGGAGCCAGGGCGGCTCATACCTTC. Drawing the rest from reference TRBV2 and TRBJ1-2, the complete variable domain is EPEVTQTPSHQVTQMGQEVILRCVPISNHLYFYWYRQILGQKVEFLVSFYNNEISEKSEIFDDQFSVERPDGSNFTLKIRSTKLEDSAMYFCASSEGARAAHTFGSGTRLTVV.

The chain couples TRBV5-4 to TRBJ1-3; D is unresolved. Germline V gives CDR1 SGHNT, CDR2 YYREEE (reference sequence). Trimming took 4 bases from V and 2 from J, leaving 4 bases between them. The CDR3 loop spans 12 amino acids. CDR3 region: CASSTTGNTIYF. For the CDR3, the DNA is TGTGCCAGCAGCACGACTGGAAACACCATATATTTT. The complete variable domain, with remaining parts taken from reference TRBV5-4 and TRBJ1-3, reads ETGVTQSPTHLIKTRGQQVTLRCSSQSGHNTVSWYQQALGQGPQFIFQYYREEENGRGNFPPRFSGLQFPNYSSELNVNALELDDSALYLCASSTTGNTIYFGEGSWLTVV.

The CDR3 here is CASSSGAGIGETQYF. The DNA for the CDR3 is TGTGCCAGCAGCTCCGGGGCGGGGATCGGGGAGACCCAGTACTTC. V usage is TRBV7-6 and J usage is TRBJ2-5; D is perhaps TRBD2 (6 bases). Germline assignment: CDR1 SGHVS and CDR2 FNYEAQ. Trimming cost V 4 bases and J 5 bases, with 17 bases left between them. CDR3 size: 15 residues. The full variable domain, rest sourced from reference TRBV7-6 and TRBJ2-5, is GAGVSQSPRYKVTKRGQDVALRCDPISGHVSLYWYRQALGQGPEFLTYFNYEAQQDKSGLPNDRFSAERPEGSISTLTIQRTEQRDSAMYRCASSSGAGIGETQYFGPGTRLLVL.

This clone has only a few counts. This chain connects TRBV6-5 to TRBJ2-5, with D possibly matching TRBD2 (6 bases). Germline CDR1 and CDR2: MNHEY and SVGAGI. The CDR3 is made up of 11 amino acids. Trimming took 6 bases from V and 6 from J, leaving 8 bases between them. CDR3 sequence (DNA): TGTGCCAGCAGCGGGGGTAAGACCCAGTACTTC. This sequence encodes CASSGGKTQYF.

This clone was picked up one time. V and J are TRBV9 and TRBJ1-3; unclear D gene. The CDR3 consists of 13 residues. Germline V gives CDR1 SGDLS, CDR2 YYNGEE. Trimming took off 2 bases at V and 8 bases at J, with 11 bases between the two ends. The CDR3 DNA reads TGTGCCAGCAGCGTGGGCGCCGGGGACACCATATATTTT. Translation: CASSVGAGDTIYF.

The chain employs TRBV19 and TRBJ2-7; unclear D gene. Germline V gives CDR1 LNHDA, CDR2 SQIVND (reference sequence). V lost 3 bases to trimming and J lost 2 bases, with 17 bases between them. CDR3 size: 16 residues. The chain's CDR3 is CASSIAVKTIAYEQYF. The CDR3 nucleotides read TGTGCCAGTAGTATTGCCGTAAAGACCATAGCCTACGAGCAGTACTTC. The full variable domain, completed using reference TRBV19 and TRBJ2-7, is DGGITQSPKYLFRKEGQNVTLSCEQNLNHDAMYWYRQDPGQGLRLIYYSQIVNDFQKGDIAEGYSVSREKKESFPLTVTSAQKNPTAFYLCASSIAVKTIAYEQYFGPGTRLTVT.

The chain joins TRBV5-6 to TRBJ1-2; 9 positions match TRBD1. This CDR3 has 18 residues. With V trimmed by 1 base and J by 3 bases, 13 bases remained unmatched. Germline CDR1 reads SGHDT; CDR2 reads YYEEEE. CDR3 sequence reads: CASSLHPGQGTTDYGYTF. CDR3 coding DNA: TGTGCCAGCAGCTTGCATCCGGGACAGGGTACAACTGACTATGGCTACACCTTC.

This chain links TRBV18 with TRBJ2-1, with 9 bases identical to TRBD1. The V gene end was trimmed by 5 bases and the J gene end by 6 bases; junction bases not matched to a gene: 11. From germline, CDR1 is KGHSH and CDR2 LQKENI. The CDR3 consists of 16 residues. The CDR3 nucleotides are TGTGCCAGCTCAACACAGGGGGCGGGGGATTCCAATGAGCAGTTCTTC. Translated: CASSTQGAGDSNEQFF.

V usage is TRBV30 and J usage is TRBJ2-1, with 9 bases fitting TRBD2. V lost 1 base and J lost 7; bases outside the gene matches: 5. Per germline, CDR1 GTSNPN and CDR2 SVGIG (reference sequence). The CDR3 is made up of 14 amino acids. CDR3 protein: CAWSGGGAVNEQFF. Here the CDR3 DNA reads TGTGCCTGGAGTGGCGGGGGGGCCGTAAATGAGCAGTTCTTC. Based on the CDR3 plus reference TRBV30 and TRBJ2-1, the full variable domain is SQTIHQWPATLVQPVGSPLSLECTVEGTSNPNLYWYRQAAGRGLQLLFYSVGIGQISSEVPQNLSASRPQDRQFILSSKKLLLSDSGFYLCAWSGGGAVNEQFFGPGTRLTVL.

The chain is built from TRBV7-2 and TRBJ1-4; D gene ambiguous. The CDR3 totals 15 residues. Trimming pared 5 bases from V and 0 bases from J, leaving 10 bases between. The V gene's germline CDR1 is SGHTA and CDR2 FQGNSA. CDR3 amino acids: CASSRTLTTNEKLFF. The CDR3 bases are TGTGCCAGCAGCCGAACCTTGACAACTAATGAAAAACTGTTTTTT. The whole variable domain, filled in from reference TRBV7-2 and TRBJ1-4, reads GAGVSQSPSNKVTEKGKDVELRCDPISGHTALYWYRQSLGQGLEFLIYFQGNSAPDKSGLPSDRFSAERTGGSVSTLTIQRTQQEDSAVYLCASSRTLTTNEKLFFGSGTQLSVL.

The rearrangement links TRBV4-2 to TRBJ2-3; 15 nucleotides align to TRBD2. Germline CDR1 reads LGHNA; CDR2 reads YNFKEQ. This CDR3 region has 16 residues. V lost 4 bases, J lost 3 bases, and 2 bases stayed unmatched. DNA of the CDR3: TGTGCCAGCAGCCCCGGGACTAGCGGGGGGACAGATACGCAGTATTTT. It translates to CASSPGTSGGTDTQYF.

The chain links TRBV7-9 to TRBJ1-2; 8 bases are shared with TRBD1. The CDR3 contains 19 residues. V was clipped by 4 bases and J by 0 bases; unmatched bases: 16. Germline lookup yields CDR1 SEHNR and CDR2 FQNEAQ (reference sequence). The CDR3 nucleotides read TGTGCCAGCAGCTCCTCACCTGGGGGGCAGGGGGCGCCTAACTATGGCTACACCTTC. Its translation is CASSSSPGGQGAPNYGYTF. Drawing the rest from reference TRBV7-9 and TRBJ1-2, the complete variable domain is DTGVSQNPRHKITKRGQNVTFRCDPISEHNRLYWYRQTLGQGPEFLTYFQNEAQLEKSRLLSDRFSAERPKGSFSTLEIQRTEQGDSAMYLCASSSSPGGQGAPNYGYTFGSGTRLTVV.

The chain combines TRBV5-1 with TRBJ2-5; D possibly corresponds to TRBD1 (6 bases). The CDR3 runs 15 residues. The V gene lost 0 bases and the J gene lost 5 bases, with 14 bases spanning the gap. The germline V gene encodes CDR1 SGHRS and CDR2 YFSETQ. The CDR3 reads CASSLGLGAQETQYF. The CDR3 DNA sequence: TGCGCCAGCAGCTTGGGGCTGGGGGCGCAGGAGACCCAGTACTTC.

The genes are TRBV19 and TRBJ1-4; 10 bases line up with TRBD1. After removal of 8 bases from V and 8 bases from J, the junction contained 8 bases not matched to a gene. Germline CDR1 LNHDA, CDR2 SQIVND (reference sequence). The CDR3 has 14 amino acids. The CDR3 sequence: CASAGQGLGEKLFF. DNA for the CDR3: TGTGCCAGTGCGGGACAGGGGTTGGGGGAAAAACTGTTTTTT. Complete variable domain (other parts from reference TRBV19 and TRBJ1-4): DGGITQSPKYLFRKEGQNVTLSCEQNLNHDAMYWYRQDPGQGLRLIYYSQIVNDFQKGDIAEGYSVSREKKESFPLTVTSAQKNPTAFYLCASAGQGLGEKLFFGSGTQLSVL.

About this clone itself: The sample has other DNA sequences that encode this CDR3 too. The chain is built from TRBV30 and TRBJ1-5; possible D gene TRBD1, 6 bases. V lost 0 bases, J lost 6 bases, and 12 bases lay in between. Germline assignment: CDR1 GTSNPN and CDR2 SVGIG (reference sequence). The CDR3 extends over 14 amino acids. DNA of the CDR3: TGTGCCTGGAGTGTACAGGGAGAGGGTCAGCCCCAGCATTTT. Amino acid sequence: CAWSVQGEGQPQHF.

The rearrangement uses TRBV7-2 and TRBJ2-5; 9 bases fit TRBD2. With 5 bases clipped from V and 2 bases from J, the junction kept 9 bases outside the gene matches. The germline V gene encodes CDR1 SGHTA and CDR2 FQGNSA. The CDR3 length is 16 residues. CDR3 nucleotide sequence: TGTGCCAGCAGCCTAAGGAGCGGGGGGACACAAGAGACCCAGTACTTC. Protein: CASSLRSGGTQETQYF. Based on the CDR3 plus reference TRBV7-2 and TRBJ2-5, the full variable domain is GAGVSQSPSNKVTEKGKDVELRCDPISGHTALYWYRQSLGQGLEFLIYFQGNSAPDKSGLPSDRFSAERTGGSVSTLTIQRTQQEDSAVYLCASSLRSGGTQETQYFGPGTRLLVL.

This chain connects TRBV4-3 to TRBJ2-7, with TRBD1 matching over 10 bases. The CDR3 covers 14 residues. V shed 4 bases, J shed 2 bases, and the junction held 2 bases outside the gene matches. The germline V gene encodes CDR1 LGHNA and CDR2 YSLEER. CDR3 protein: CASSPGTGAYEQYF. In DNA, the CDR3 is TGCGCCAGCAGCCCAGGGACAGGGGCCTACGAGCAGTACTTC.

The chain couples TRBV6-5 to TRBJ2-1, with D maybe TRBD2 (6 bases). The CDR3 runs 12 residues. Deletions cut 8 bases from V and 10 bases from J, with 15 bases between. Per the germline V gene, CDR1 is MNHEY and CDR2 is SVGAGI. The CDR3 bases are TGTGCCAGCCGATCGGGGGTTTGGGAGCAGTTCTTC. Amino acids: CASRSGVWEQFF.

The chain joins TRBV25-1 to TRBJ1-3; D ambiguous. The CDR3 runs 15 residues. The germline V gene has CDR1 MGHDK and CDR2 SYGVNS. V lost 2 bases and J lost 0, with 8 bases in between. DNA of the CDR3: TGTGCCAGCAGTGAAGAGGGCGGCTCTGGAAACACCATATATTTT. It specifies CASSEEGGSGNTIYF. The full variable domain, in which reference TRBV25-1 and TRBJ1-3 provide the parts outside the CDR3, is EADIYQTPRYLVIGTGKKITLECSQTMGHDKMYWYQQDPGMELHLIHYSYGVNSTEKGDLSSESTVSRIRTEHFPLTLESARPSHTSQYLCASSEEGGSGNTIYFGEGSWLTVV.

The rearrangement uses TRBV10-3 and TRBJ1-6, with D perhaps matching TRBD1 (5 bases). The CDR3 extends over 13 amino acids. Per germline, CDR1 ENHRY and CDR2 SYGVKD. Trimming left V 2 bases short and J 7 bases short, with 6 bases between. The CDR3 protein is CAISEGGNSPLHF. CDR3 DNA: TGTGCCATCAGTGAGGGGGGGAATTCACCCCTCCACTTT.

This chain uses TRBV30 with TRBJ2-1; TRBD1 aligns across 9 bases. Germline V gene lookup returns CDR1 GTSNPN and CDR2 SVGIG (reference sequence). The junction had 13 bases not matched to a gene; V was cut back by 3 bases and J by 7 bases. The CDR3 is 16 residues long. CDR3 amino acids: CAWRAGNRGHSNEQFF. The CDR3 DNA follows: TGTGCCTGGAGGGCCGGGAACAGGGGGCATAGTAATGAGCAGTTCTTC.

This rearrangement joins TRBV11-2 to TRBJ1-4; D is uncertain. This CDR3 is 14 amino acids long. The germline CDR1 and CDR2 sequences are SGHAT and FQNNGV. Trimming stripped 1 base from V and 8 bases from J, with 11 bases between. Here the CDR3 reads CASSLGLAREKLFF. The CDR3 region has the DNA TGTGCCAGCAGCTTAGGGCTCGCACGAGAAAAACTGTTTTTT.

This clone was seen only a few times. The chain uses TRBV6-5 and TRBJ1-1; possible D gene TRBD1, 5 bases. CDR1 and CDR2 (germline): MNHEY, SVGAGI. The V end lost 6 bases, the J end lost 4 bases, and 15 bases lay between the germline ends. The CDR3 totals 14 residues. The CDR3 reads CASRKHGGGTEAFF. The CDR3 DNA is TGTGCCAGCAGGAAACATGGCGGGGGCACTGAAGCTTTCTTT.

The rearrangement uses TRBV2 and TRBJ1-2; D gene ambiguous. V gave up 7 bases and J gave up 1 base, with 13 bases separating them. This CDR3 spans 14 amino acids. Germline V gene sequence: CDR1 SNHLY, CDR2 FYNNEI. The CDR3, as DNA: TGTGCCAGCACCCTCGAGATCCTTAACTATGGCTACACCTTC. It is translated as CASTLEILNYGYTF.

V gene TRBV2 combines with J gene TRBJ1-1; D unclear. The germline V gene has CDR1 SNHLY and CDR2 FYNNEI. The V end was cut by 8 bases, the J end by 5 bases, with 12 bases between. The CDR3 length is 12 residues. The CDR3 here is CASGETDTEAFF. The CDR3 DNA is TGTGCCAGCGGGGAGACCGATACTGAAGCTTTCTTT.

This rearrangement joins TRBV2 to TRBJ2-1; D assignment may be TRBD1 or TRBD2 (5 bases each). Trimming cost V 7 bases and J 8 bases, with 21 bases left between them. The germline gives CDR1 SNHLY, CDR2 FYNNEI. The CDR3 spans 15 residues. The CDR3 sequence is CASTQRGPGDDEQFF. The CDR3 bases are TGTGCCAGCACCCAGAGGGGACCCGGAGACGATGAGCAGTTCTTC.

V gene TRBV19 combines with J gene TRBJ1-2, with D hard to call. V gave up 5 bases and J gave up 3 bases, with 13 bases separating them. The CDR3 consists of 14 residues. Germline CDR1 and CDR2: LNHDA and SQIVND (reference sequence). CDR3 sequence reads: CASSPRESHYGYTF. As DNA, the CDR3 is TGTGCCAGTAGTCCCCGTGAGTCCCACTATGGCTACACCTTC.

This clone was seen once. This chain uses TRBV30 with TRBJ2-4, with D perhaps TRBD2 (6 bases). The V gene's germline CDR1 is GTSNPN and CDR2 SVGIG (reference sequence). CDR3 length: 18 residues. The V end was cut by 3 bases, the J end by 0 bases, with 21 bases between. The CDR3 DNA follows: TGTGCCTGGAGCGGGGGACCTTTTGGGATGGGAGCCAAAAACATTCAGTACTTC. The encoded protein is CAWSGGPFGMGAKNIQYF.

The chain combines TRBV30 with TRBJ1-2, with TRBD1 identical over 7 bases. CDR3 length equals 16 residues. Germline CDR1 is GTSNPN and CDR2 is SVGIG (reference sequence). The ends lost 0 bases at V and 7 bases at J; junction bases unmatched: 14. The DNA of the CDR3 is TGTGCCTGGAGTGTGATCCCGACAGGGAAAGTTGGTGGCTACACCTTC. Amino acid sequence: CAWSVIPTGKVGGYTF.

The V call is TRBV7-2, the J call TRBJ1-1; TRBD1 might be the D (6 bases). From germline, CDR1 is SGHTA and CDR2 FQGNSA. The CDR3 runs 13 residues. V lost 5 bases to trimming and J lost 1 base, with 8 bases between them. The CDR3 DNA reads TGTGCCAGCAGCGTGGACAGGAACACTGAAGCTTTCTTT. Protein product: CASSVDRNTEAFF.